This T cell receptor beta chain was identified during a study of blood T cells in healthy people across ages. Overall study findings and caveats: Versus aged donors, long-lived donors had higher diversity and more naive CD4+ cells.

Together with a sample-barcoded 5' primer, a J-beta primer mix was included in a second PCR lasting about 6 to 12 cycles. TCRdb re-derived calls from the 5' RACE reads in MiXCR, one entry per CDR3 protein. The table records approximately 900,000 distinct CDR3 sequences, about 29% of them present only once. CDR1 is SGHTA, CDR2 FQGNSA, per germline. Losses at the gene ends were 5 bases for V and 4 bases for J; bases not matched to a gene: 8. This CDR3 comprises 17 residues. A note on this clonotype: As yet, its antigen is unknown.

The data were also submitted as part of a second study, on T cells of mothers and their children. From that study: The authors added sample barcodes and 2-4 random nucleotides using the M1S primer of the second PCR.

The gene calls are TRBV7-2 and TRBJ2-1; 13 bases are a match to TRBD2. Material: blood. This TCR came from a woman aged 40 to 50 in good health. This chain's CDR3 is CASSTRTSGGPYNEQFF. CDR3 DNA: TGTGCCAGCAGCACCCGGACTAGCGGGGGACCTTACAATGAGCAGTTCTTC.